Below, one T cell receptor beta chain is given with its context. The antigen remains unidentified. The CDR3 runs to 14 residues. Germline assignment: CDR1 SGHVS and CDR2 FNYEAQ. V shed 1 base and J shed 7 bases, with 8 bases lying between them. The sample comes from a study of T cell responses to AZD1222 COVID-19 vaccine. Findings and caveats of the study: Of spike-specific TCRs, nearly half reportedly target regions left unmutated in variants. Compared with day 0, the breadth and depth of the Spike-specific TCR repertoire rose significantly after two doses of AZD1222.

Here immunoSEQ multiplex PCR was the method, and the copy in TCRdb shows in-frame clones only, minus some. The table includes around 120,000 clones, 92% detected once. The sequenced sample was peripheral blood, obtained on day 0 of AZD1222 vaccination. The V call is TRBV7-6, the J call TRBJ1-6; D not resolved. The receptor was isolated from an adult in good health. The CDR3 reads CASSLESLNSPLHF. The DNA for the CDR3 is TGTGCCAGCAGCTTAGAGAGTCTAAATTCACCCCTCCACTTT.